These 22 T cell receptor beta chains share one sample of origin, sequenced in a study of shared clonotypes between healthy human individuals. Here immunoSEQ multiplex PCR was the method, and the copy in TCRdb shows in-frame clones only, minus some. The sample lists some 2,500,000 clones; over 85% were seen once. The sequencing sample was made of naive CD4+ T cells from PBMCs. Subset of the sample: CD45RA+ positively selected. The receptor source for this set is a man aged 18-30 years in good health. Some clones in this sample may be carry-over from other donors' samples.

The CDR3 reads CASSPTRREQFF. As DNA, the CDR3 is TGTGCCAGCAGCCCTACAAGAAGGGAGCAGTTCTTC. The rearrangement joins TRBV7-2 to TRBJ2-1; D ambiguous. Germline values: CDR1 SGHTA, CDR2 FQGNSA. V gave up 5 bases and J gave up 10 bases, with 12 bases separating them. There are 12 residues in the CDR3.

The chain links TRBV11-2 to TRBJ2-3; D call uncertain. This CDR3 has 14 amino acids. V was shortened by 5 bases and J by 4 bases, with 13 bases between the two germline ends. The V gene's germline CDR1 is SGHAT and CDR2 FQNNGV. The CDR3 spells CASSTPRLADTQYF. The CDR3 DNA reads as TGTGCCAGCAGCACCCCCCGACTGGCAGATACGCAGTATTTT.

The chain employs TRBV5-1 and TRBJ1-1; TRBD1 is a possible D gene (5 bases). This CDR3 is built from 16 residues. The V gene lost 4 bases and the J gene lost 5 bases, with 21 bases spanning the gap. CDR1 SGHRS and CDR2 YFSETQ come from the germline V gene. The CDR3 nucleotides are TGCGCCAGCAGCCCTGGGACCTCCGTGGGCGAGACTGAAGCTTTCTTT. Its protein is CASSPGTSVGETEAFF.

V usage is TRBV28 and J usage is TRBJ2-5; 10 bases are shared with TRBD1. CDR1 is MDHEN, CDR2 SYDVKM, per germline. J gave up 5 bases and V 4 bases, and 13 bases lay outside the gene matches. The CDR3 consists of 17 residues. The CDR3 nucleotides are TGTGCCAGCAGTTGGCCATCGGGACAGGGGAGTGGCGAGACCCAGTACTTC. The encoded protein is CASSWPSGQGSGETQYF.

In this sample, this clone turned up once. V usage is TRBV27 and J usage is TRBJ2-2, with D tentatively TRBD2 (6 bases). The CDR3 consists of 14 residues. Germline V gene data show CDR1 as MNHEY and CDR2 as SMNVEV (reference sequence). V shed 5 bases and J shed 7 bases, with 14 bases lying between them. The CDR3 is CASSDSGGGGELFF. In DNA, the CDR3 is TGTGCCAGCAGTGATAGCGGTGGCGGCGGGGAGCTGTTTTTT.

The chain is built from TRBV7-9 and TRBJ1-4, with D possibly being TRBD1 (6 bases). The CDR3 sequence is 16 residues long. Germline V lookup: CDR1 SEHNR, CDR2 FQNEAQ (reference sequence). V lost 4 bases to trimming and J lost 3 bases, with 15 bases between them. CDR3 amino acids: CASSSRGASANEKLFF. In DNA, the CDR3 is TGTGCCAGCAGCTCACGGGGGGCTTCGGCTAATGAAAAACTGTTTTTT.

The gene calls are TRBV28 and TRBJ1-4, with D tentatively TRBD1 (6 bases). Trimming stripped 3 bases from V and 7 bases from J, with 15 bases between. From germline, CDR1 is MDHEN and CDR2 SYDVKM. The CDR3 runs to 15 residues. The CDR3 sequence: CASSFWGQRSEKLFF. In DNA, the CDR3 is TGTGCCAGCAGTTTCTGGGGACAAAGGTCTGAAAAACTGTTTTTT.

The chain recombines TRBV14 with TRBJ1-2; D not certain. The germline gives CDR1 SGHDN, CDR2 FVKESK. The CDR3 has 13 amino acids. The V end lost 4 bases, the J end lost 2 bases, and 8 bases lay between the germline ends. The CDR3 nucleotides are TGTGCCAGCAGCCGGTCCTTCAACTATGGCTACACCTTC. As protein: CASSRSFNYGYTF.

In this sample, this clone turned up once. The chain employs TRBV11-2 and TRBJ1-3; no definite D call. V dropped 1 base and J dropped 0 bases, with 7 bases sitting between them. This CDR3 is built from 15 residues. Germline lookup yields CDR1 SGHAT and CDR2 FQNNGV. The CDR3 DNA reads as TGTGCCAGCAGCTTAGGGAGTTACTCTGGAAACACCATATATTTT. This sequence encodes CASSLGSYSGNTIYF. The variable domain in full, with the rest retrieved from reference TRBV11-2 and TRBJ1-3, is EAGVAQSPRYKIIEKRQSVAFWCNPISGHATLYWYQQILGQGPKLLIQFQNNGVVDDSQLPKDRFSAERLKGVDSTLKIQPAKLEDSAVYLCASSLGSYSGNTIYFGEGSWLTVV.

As for this clone: This sample includes further DNA sequences coding for the same CDR3. The chain employs TRBV5-1 and TRBJ2-1; maybe TRBD2 (5 bases). Per germline, CDR1 SGHRS and CDR2 YFSETQ. The CDR3 consists of 16 residues. The ends were cut back, 0 bases at V and 0 bases at J, with 10 bases in the middle. CDR3 nucleotides: TGCGCCAGCAGCTTGGAGGCTAGCAGCTCCTACAATGAGCAGTTCTTC. This encodes CASSLEASSSYNEQFF.

The J gene is TRBJ1-5, the V gene TRBV10-3; D might be TRBD1 (5 bases). CDR1 is ENHRY, CDR2 SYGVKD, per germline. V was trimmed by 0 bases and J by 5 bases, leaving 14 bases between them. This CDR3 has 16 amino acids. The CDR3: CAISESGTQGDQPQHF. As DNA, the CDR3 is TGTGCCATCAGTGAGTCCGGGACCCAGGGTGATCAGCCCCAGCATTTT.

This sequence joins TRBV28 and TRBJ1-1; 7 bases map to TRBD1. V was pared by 3 bases and J by 7 bases, with 8 bases of the junction left unmatched. Germline assignment: CDR1 MDHEN and CDR2 SYDVKM. The CDR3 has 14 residues. The CDR3 region has the DNA TGTGCCAGCAGTTTTCCAGGGACAGACTATGAAGCTTTCTTT. Amino acid sequence: CASSFPGTDYEAFF.

Details on this clone: This CDR3 is also generated by other DNA sequences in the sample. The rearrangement joins TRBV28 to TRBJ1-1, with D uncertain. CDR3 length equals 13 residues. CDR1 is MDHEN, CDR2 SYDVKM, per germline. Trimming removed 6 bases at V and 1 base at J, with 9 bases between. For the CDR3, the DNA is TGTGCCAGCAGCCGGACTCCGAACACTGAAGCTTTCTTT. Residues: CASSRTPNTEAFF.

CDR3 in DNA: TGTGCCAGCAGCCGTCCCAGGGGGACGGAGAATCAGCCCCAGCATTTT. Protein sequence: CASSRPRGTENQPQHF. This rearrangement joins TRBV28 to TRBJ1-5; 7 bases align to TRBD1. CDR1 and CDR2 from the germline V gene are MDHEN and SYDVKM. This CDR3 is built from 16 residues. J gave up 4 bases and V 6 bases, and 12 bases lay outside the gene matches.

V usage is TRBV4-1 and J usage is TRBJ1-2; D perhaps matches TRBD1 (6 bases). CDR1 and CDR2 (germline): MGHRA, YSYEKL. Deletions cut 3 bases from V and 8 bases from J, with 22 bases between. This CDR3 region has 16 residues. The CDR3 is CASSQYPEEGERGYTF. The CDR3, as DNA: TGCGCCAGCAGCCAGTACCCAGAGGAGGGGGAGAGGGGCTACACCTTC.

The chain links TRBV6-6 to TRBJ2-7; D may correspond to TRBD1 or TRBD2 (7 bases each). V gave up 6 bases and J gave up 6 bases, with 18 bases separating them. CDR3 length: 14 amino acids. Germline assignment: CDR1 MNHNY and CDR2 SVGAGI (reference sequence). The CDR3 loop is CASSPRGGAGEQYF. The DNA for the CDR3 is TGTGCCAGCAGCCCCAGGGGGGGCGCGGGCGAGCAGTACTTC.

To note about this clone: In the same sample, other DNA sequences code for this CDR3. The chain carries TRBV7-3 and TRBJ2-7; the match to TRBD1 covers 9 bases. J lost 2 bases, V lost 5 bases, and 7 bases had no gene match. Germline CDR1 and CDR2: SGHTA and FQGTGA. This CDR3 has 15 residues. The CDR3 loop is CASSLGQGFPYEQYF. CDR3 sequence (DNA): TGTGCCAGCAGCCTGGGACAGGGTTTTCCCTACGAGCAGTACTTC.

In this sample, this clone turned up once. The rearrangement uses TRBV6-1 and TRBJ1-4; possibly TRBD1 for D (5 bases). The CDR3 totals 16 residues. Germline CDR1 reads MNHNS; CDR2 reads SASEGT. Trimming took off 3 bases at V and 1 base at J, with 12 bases between the two ends. The CDR3 protein is CASSEARGVTNEKLFF. The CDR3 DNA follows: TGTGCCAGCAGTGAGGCCCGGGGGGTAACTAATGAAAAACTGTTTTTT.

The chain combines TRBV5-1 with TRBJ2-1, with 10 bases that match TRBD2. The J segment lost 9 bases and the V segment lost 4 bases, leaving 10 bases of the junction unmatched. The CDR3 is made up of 15 amino acids. Germline CDR1 is SGHRS and CDR2 is YFSETQ. CDR3 sequence: CASSRLAGAPLEQFF. The CDR3 DNA follows: TGCGCCAGCAGCAGGCTAGCGGGAGCCCCCCTTGAGCAGTTCTTC.

V usage is TRBV29-1 and J usage is TRBJ2-7, with 7 nucleotides matching TRBD2. Germline V CDR1 and CDR2: SQVTM, ANQGSEA. J lost 0 bases, V lost 2 bases, and 4 bases had no gene match. The CDR3 length is 14 residues. This chain's CDR3 is CSVERGGSSYEQYF. CDR3 in DNA: TGCAGCGTTGAACGGGGCGGGAGCTCCTACGAGCAGTACTTC.

The V call is TRBV7-2, the J call TRBJ2-7, with 10 bases lining up with TRBD2. CDR3 length equals 15 residues. Germline CDR1 and CDR2: SGHTA and FQGNSA. Trimming took 5 bases from V and 2 from J; bases not matched to a gene: 6. The CDR3 region is CASSPQLAGPYEQYF. CDR3 in DNA: TGTGCCAGCAGCCCACAACTAGCGGGGCCCTACGAGCAGTACTTC.

The gene calls are TRBV10-3 and TRBJ2-5; TRBD1 matches at 8 bases. J lost 5 bases, V lost 10 bases, and 9 bases had no gene match. The V gene's germline CDR1 is ENHRY and CDR2 SYGVKD. This CDR3 has 13 amino acids. Here the CDR3 reads CATQKTGEETQYF. The CDR3 region has the DNA TGTGCCACCCAAAAGACAGGGGAGGAGACCCAGTACTTC.